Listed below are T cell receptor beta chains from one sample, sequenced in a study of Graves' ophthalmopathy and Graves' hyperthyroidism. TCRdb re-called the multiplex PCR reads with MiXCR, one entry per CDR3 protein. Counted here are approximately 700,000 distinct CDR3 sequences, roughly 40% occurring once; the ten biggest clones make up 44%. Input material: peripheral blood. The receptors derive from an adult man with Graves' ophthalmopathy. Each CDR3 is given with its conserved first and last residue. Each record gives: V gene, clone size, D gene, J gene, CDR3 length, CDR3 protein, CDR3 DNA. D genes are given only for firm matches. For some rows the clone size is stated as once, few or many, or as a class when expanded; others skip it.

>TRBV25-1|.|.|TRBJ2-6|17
CASSFVRLTAGANVLTF
TGTGCCAGCAGTTTTGTCCGGCTGACCGCGGGGGCCAACGTCCTGACTTTC
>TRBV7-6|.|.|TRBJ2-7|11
CASNSAWEQYF
TGTGCCAGCAACTCCGCCTGGGAGCAGTACTTC
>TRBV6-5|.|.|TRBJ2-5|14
CASKPVRGGETQYF
TGTGCCAGCAAGCCGGTCAGGGGCGGAGAGACCCAGTACTTC
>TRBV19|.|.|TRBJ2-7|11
CASRDNYEQYF
TGTGCCAGCCGGGACAACTACGAGCAGTACTTC
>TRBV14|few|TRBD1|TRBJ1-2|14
CASSQAGGNYGYTF
TGTGCCAGCAGCCAAGCAGGGGGCAACTATGGCTACACCTTC
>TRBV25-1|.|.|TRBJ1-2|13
CASVAHENYGYTF
TGTGCCAGCGTAGCCCATGAGAACTATGGCTACACCTTC
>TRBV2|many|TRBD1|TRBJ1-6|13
CASSGTGGSPLHF
TGTGCCAGCAGTGGGACAGGGGGGTCACCCCTCCACTTT
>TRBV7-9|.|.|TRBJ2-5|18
CASSLNPGFAAVQGTQYF
TGTGCCAGCAGCTTAAATCCCGGTTTTGCGGCGGTACAAGGGACCCAGTACTTC
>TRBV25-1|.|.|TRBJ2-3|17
CASSEYGGQGGTDTQYF
TGTGCCAGCAGTGAATATGGGGGGCAGGGTGGCACAGATACGCAGTATTTT
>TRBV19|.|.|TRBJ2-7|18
CASSIGRATIATSYEQYF
TGTGCCAGTAGTATAGGCCGGGCTACAATCGCGACCTCCTACGAGCAGTACTTC
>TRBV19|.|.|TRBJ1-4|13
CASRPHRDEKLFF
TGTGCCAGTAGGCCACACAGGGACGAAAAACTGTTTTTT
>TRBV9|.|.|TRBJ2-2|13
CASSVVRTGELFF
TGTGCCAGCAGCGTAGTAAGAACCGGGGAGCTGTTTTTT
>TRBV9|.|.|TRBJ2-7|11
CAWSVTNEQYF
TGTGCCTGGAGTGTGACAAACGAGCAGTACTTC
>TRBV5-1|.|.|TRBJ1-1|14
CASSEYVGGSEAFF
TGTGCCAGCAGTGAATACGTCGGGGGCTCTGAAGCTTTCTTT
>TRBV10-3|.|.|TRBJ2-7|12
CAISASDYEQYF
TGTGCCATCAGTGCCTCGGATTACGAGCAGTACTTC
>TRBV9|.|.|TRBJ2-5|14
CASSVDSLRSPQYF
TGTGCCAGCAGCGTAGATTCCCTAAGGAGTCCCCAGTACTTC
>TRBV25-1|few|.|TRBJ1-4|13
CASSLVPQEKLFF
TGTGCCAGCAGTTTAGTTCCGCAGGAAAAACTGTTTTTT
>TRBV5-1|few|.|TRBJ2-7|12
CASSLDGGEQYF
TGCGCCAGCAGCTTGGATGGGGGCGAGCAGTACTTC
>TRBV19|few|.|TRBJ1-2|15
CASSLHSESNYGYTF
TGTGCCAGTAGCCTACACAGCGAGAGTAACTATGGCTACACCTTC
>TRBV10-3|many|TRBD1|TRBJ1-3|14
CAISRDRVGNTIYF
TGTGCCATCAGTCGGGACAGGGTCGGAAACACCATATATTTT
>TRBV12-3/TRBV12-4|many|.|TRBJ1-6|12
CASKTPNSPLHF
TGTGCCAGCAAGACACCGAATTCACCCCTCCACTTT
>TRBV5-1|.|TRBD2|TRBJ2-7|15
CASSGTSGTYYEQYF
TGTGCCAGCTCGGGGACTAGCGGGACTTACTACGAGCAGTACTTC
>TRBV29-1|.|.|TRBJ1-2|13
CSAGQGGNYGYTF
TGCAGTGCTGGTCAGGGTGGCAACTATGGCTACACCTTC
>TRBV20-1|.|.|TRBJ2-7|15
CSAPLNWGSSYEQYF
TGCAGTGCTCCCCTCAATTGGGGGAGCTCCTACGAGCAGTACTTC
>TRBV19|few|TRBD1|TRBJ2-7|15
CASSSDRASSYEQYF
TGTGCCAGTAGCTCGGACAGGGCGAGCTCCTACGAGCAGTACTTC
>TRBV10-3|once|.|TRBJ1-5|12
CATWREGQPQHF
TGTGCCACCTGGCGGGAGGGTCAGCCCCAGCATTTT
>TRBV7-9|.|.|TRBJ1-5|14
CASSQWYSNQPQHF
TGCGCCAGCAGCCAATGGTATAGCAATCAGCCCCAGCATTTT
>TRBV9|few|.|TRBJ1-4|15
CASSRTGWSNEKLFF
TGTGCCAGCAGCCGTACAGGGTGGAGTAATGAAAAACTGTTTTTT
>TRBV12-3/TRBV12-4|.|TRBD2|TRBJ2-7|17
CASSYSSGGSTPYEQYF
TGTGCCAGCAGCTACTCTAGCGGGGGGTCCACCCCCTACGAGCAGTACTTC
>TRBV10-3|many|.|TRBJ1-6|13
CAIHGQYNSPLHF
TGTGCCATCCATGGACAGTATAATTCACCCCTCCACTTT
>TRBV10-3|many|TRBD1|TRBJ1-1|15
CAIRGSDRFSTEAFF
TGTGCCATCAGGGGTTCGGACAGGTTTAGCACTGAAGCTTTCTTT
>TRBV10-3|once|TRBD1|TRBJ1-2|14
CAITRQGGNYGYTF
TGTGCCATCACCCGACAGGGAGGAAACTATGGCTACACCTTC
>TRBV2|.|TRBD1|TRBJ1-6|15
CASSAEGQASSPLHF
TGTGCCAGCAGTGCGGAGGGACAGGCTTCTTCACCCCTCCACTTT
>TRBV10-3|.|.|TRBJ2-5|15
CARPSSLERSETQYF
TGTGCCAGACCAAGCTCTCTGGAACGTTCAGAGACCCAGTACTTC
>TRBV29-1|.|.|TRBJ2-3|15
CSVEGTHVDTDTQYF
TGCAGCGTTGAAGGGACACACGTAGACACAGATACGCAGTATTTT